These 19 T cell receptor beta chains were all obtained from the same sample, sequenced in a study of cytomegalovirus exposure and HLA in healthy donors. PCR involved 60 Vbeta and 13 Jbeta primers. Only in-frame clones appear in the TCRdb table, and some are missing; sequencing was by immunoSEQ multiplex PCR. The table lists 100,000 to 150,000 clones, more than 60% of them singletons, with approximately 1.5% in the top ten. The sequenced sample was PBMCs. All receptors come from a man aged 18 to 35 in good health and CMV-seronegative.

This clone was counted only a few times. The DNA for the CDR3 is TGTGCCAGCACCTGGACTAGCGGGAGCACAGATACGCAGTATTTT. It codes for CASTWTSGSTDTQYF. The chain uses TRBV7-2 and TRBJ2-3; TRBD2 matches 11 bases. Germline assignment: CDR1 SGHTA and CDR2 FQGNSA. Trimming at V came to 7 bases and at J to 0 bases, leaving 3 bases not matched to a gene. The CDR3 contains 15 residues.

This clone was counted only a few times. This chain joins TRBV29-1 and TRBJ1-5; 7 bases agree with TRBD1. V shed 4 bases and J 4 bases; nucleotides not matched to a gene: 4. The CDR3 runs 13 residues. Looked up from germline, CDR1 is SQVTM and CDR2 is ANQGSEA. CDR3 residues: CSVGDSRNQPQHF. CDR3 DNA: TGCAGCGTTGGGGACAGCCGGAATCAGCCCCAGCATTTT.

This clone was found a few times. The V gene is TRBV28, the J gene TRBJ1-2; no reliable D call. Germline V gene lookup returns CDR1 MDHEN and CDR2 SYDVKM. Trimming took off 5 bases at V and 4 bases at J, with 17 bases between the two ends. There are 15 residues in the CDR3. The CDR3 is CASSTWEGGRYGYTF. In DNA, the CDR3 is TGTGCCAGCAGTACATGGGAGGGCGGGCGCTATGGCTACACCTTC.

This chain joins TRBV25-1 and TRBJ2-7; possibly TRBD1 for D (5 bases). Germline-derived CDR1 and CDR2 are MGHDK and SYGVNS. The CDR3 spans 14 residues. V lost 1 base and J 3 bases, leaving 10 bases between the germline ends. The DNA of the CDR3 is TGTGCCAGCAGTGAATTACAGGCCCGCTACGAGCAGTACTTC. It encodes CASSELQARYEQYF.

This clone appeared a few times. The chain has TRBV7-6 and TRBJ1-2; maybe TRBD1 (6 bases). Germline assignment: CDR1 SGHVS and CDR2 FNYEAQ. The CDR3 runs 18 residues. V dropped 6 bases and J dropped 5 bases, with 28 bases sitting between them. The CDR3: CASSLQADLQGRLYGYTF. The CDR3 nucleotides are TGTGCCAGCAGTTTACAAGCCGATTTACAGGGCCGACTGTATGGCTACACCTTC.

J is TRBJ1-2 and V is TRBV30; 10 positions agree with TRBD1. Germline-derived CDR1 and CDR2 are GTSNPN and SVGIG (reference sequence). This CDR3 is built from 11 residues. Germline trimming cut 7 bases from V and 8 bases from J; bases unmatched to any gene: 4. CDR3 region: CALDRGAGYTF. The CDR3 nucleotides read TGTGCCTTGGACAGGGGGGCCGGCTACACCTTC.

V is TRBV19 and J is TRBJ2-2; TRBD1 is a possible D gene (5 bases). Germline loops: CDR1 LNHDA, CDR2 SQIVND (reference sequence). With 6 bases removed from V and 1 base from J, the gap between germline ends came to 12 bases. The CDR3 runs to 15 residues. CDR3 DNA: TGTGCCAGTAGCCCCCGACAGAGGAACACCGGGGAGCTGTTTTTT. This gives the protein CASSPRQRNTGELFF.

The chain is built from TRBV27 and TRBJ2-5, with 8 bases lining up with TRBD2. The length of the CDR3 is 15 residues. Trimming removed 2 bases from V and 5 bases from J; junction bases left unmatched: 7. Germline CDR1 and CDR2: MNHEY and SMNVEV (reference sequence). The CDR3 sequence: CASSLGLLAGETQYF. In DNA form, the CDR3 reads TGTGCCAGCAGTTTAGGGCTCCTAGCGGGCGAGACCCAGTACTTC.

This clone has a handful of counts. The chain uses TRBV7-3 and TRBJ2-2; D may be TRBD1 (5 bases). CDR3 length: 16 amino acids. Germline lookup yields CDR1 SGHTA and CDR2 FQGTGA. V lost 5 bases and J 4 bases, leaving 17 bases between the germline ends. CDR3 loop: CASSPGGQGVTGELFF. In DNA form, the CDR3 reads TGTGCCAGCAGCCCTGGTGGGCAAGGGGTCACCGGGGAGCTGTTTTTT.

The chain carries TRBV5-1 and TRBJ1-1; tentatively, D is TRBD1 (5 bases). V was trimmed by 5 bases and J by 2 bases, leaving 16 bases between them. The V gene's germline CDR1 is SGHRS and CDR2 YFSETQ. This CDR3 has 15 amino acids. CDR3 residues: CASSQEGAPNTEAFF. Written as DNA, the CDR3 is TGCGCCAGCAGTCAGGAAGGGGCCCCCAACACTGAAGCTTTCTTT.

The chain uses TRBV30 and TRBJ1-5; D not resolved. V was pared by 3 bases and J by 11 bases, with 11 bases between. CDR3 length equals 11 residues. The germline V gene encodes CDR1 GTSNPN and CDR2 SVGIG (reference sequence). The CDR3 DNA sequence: TGTGCCTGGAGCTCACTCGGGGCCCAGCATTTT. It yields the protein CAWSSLGAQHF. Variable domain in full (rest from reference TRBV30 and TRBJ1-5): SQTIHQWPATLVQPVGSPLSLECTVEGTSNPNLYWYRQAAGRGLQLLFYSVGIGQISSEVPQNLSASRPQDRQFILSSKKLLLSDSGFYLCAWSSLGAQHFGDGTRLSIL.

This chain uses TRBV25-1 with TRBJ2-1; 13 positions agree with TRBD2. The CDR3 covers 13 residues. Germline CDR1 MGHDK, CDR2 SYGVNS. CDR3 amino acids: CATRTSGSNEQFF. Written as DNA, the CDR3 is TGTGCGACCAGGACTAGCGGGAGCAATGAGCAGTTCTTC.

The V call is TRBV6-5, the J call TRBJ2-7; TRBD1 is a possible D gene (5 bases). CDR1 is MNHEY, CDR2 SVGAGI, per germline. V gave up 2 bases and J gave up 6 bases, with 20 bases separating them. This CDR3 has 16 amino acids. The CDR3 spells CASSYIRAGSAGEQYF. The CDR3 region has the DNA TGTGCCAGCAGTTACATCCGCGCAGGGTCGGCCGGCGAGCAGTACTTC.

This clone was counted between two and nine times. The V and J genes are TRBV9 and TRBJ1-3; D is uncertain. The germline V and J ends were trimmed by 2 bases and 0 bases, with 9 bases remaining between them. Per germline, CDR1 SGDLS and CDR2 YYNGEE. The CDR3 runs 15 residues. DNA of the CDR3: TGTGCCAGCAGCGTTGGGCCAGCCTCTGGAAACACCATATATTTT. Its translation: CASSVGPASGNTIYF.

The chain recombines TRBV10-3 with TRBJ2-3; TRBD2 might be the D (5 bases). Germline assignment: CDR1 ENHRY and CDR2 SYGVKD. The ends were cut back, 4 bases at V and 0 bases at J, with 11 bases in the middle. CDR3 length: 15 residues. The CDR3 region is CAISGGLASTDTQYF. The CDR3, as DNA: TGTGCCATCAGTGGAGGACTCGCTAGCACAGATACGCAGTATTTT.

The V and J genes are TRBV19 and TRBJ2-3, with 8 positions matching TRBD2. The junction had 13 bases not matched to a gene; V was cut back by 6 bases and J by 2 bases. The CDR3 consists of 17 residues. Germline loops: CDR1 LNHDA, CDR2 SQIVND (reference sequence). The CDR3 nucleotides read TGTGCCAGTAGGGATAGTACAGGACTAGCTTTCACAGATACGCAGTATTTT. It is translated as CASRDSTGLAFTDTQYF.

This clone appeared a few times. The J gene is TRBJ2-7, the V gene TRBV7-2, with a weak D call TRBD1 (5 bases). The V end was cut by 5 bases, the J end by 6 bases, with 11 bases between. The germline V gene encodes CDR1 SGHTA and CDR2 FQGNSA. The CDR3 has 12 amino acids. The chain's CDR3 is CASSLRVSEQYF. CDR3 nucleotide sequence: TGTGCCAGCAGCCTCAGGGTTTCCGAGCAGTACTTC.

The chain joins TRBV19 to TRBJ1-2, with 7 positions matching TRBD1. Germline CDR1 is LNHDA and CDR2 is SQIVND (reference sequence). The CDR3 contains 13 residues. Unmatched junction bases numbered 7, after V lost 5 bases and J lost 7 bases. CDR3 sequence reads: CASSPDRASGYTF. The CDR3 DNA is TGTGCCAGTAGTCCAGACAGGGCGAGTGGCTACACCTTC. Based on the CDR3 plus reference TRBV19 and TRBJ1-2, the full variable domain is DGGITQSPKYLFRKEGQNVTLSCEQNLNHDAMYWYRQDPGQGLRLIYYSQIVNDFQKGDIAEGYSVSREKKESFPLTVTSAQKNPTAFYLCASSPDRASGYTFGSGTRLTVV.

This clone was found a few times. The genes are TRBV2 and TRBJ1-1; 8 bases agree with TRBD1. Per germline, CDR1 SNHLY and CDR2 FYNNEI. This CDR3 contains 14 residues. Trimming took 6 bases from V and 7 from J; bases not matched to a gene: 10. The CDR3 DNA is TGTGCCAGCAGAGACAGGGGTTCTTTAAGTGAAGCTTTCTTT. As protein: CASRDRGSLSEAFF.